The T cell receptor beta chain described here comes from a study of blood T cells in healthy people across ages (dated by TCRdb to 2014 to 2015). Background for the entire study: Template switching captured roughly one uniquely barcoded TCR beta cDNA molecule per two T cells in model experiments. The donors were split into four age groups: young (average about 16 years), middle-aged (nearly 40), aged (approximately 59) and long-lived (over 80). To track age-related changes in TCR beta repertoire diversity, the study relied on deep sequencing normalized with unique cDNA molecular identifiers. The study analyzed two additional independent replicas of 1 million unique cDNA reads from the same blood draw for two donors, one aged 18 to 30 and one aged 80 or older. To avoid experimental bias, donors of different ages were distributed randomly across sequencing lanes. The paper as a whole reports these results and caveats: As age increased, observed TCR beta diversity per million T cells dropped in a roughly linear way, and a significant reduction was already evident by age roughly 36. The percentage of naive T cells measured by flow cytometry correlated strongly with observed TCR beta diversity. Because donor CMV infection status was unknown, age-related changes in expanded clonotypes were potentially confounded. Total diversity estimates from one million sequenced T cells were considered lower bounds and underestimates. Compared with the aged group, more naive CD4+ T cells, fewer expanded clones and increased TCR diversity were shown by the long-lived group, suggesting age selection. Bulk unsorted PBMC profiling prevented conclusive comparison of naive and antigen-experienced compartments.

Libraries came from 5' RACE. A second roughly 6 to 11 cycle PCR used a sample-barcoded 5' primer and a J-beta primer mix. A unique molecular identifier was introduced onto each TCR beta cDNA molecule by a template-switch 5' adaptor carrying 12 random nucleotides. Each sample yielded at least 3 million CDR3-containing paired-end reads. All of the RNA was converted into first-strand cDNA using the Mint cDNA synthesis kit, with a TRBC-specific oligonucleotide serving as the primer. Following uracil-DNA glycosylase treatment, all cDNA underwent a first 18-cycle PCR with the universal primers M1SS and BC2_uni_R. Per the source publication's procedure: For normalization, 1 million high-quality reads, each with a distinct molecular identifier, were randomly selected from each sample. Instead of being binned into consensus sequences, reads with shared molecular identifiers were discarded. CDR3 identification, clonotype clustering and error correction used MiTCR with a Q25 quality threshold and the strictest error-elimination algorithm. A nonparametric unseen species model with Euler transformation was used to estimate lower-bound total TCR beta diversity. Clones were called with MiXCR by TCRdb after fastp trimmed the public reads at Q25, and only in-frame beta chains were retained. Every CDR3 protein is listed once, alongside the most common genes and DNA of its rows. The V and J calls, along with clone size, are taken from TCRdb and not from the paper's own processing. The sample records around 2 million distinct CDR3 sequences, roughly two fifths of which are singletons. The ten largest clones represent about 21% of the sample.

Concerning this clonotype itself: The antigen this receptor binds is unknown. No much larger clone is present one base from it, and per-base qualities are unavailable.

The donors were some 36 Caucasian individuals from Russia, aged roughly 6 to 100 years, who were systemically healthy. Each donor gave ten milliliters of peripheral blood, collected into EDTA-treated Vacutainer tubes. Ficoll-Paque density-gradient centrifugation was used to isolate PBMCs, with at least 7 million per sample. Total RNA, at least 6 micrograms per sample, was extracted from PBMCs with Trizol reagent. For every donor, an aliquot of PBMCs went through flow cytometry to measure the percentages of naive CD45RAhigh/CD27high T cells. The sequence was obtained from a human donor in good health. The sequenced sample consisted of blood.

CDR3 region: CASRPPETYEQYF. The DNA sequence is as follows: TGTGCCAGCAGACCCCCCGAGACCTACGAGCAGTACTTC. This receptor chain uses TRBV7-9 and TRBJ2-4; the D gene is unclear. The J call may be in error: the DNA end matches TRBJ2-7 better. In the germline V gene (reference sequence), CDR1 corresponds to SEHNR and CDR2 to FQNEAQ. From cysteine to phenylalanine, the CDR3 is 13 amino acids long. Only the CDR3 DNA is retained, 39 bases long and in frame from the first base.